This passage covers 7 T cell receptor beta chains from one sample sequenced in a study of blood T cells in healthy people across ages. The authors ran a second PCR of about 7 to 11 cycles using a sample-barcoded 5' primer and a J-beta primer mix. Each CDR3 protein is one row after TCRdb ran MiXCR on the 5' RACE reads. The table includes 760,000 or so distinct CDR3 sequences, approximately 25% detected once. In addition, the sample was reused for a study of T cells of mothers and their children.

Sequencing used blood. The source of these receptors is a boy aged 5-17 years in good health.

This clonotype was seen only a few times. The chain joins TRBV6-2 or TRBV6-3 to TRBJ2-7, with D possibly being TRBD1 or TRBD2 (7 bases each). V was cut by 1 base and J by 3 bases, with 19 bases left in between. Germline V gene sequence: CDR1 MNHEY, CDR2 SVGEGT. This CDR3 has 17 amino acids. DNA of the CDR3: TGTGCCAGCAGTTACTTGACCAGGGGGGACTACATCTACGAGCAGTACTTC. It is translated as CASSYLTRGDYIYEQYF.

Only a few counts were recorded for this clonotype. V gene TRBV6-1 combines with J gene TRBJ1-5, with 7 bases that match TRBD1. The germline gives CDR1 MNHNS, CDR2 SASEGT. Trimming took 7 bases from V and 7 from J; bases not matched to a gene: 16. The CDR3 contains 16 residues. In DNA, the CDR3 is TGTGCCAGCAAAGAAAACCGATGGACAGGTCCACAGCCCCAGCATTTT. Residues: CASKENRWTGPQPQHF.

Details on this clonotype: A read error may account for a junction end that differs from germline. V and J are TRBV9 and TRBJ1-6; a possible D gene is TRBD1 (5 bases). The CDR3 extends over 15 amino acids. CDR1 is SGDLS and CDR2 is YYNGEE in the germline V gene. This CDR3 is CAGSVGAGFNSPLHF. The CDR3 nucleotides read TGTGCCGGCAGCGTAGGGGCAGGGTTTAATTCACCCCTCCACTTT.

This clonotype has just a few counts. Here the CDR3 DNA reads TGCGCCAGCAGTGAGTGGTTAAGCACAGATACGCAGTATTTT. Translating it yields CASSEWLSTDTQYF. The chain combines TRBV10-2 with TRBJ2-3; no clear D gene. Germline CDR1 is WSHSY and CDR2 is SAAADI. This CDR3 has 14 residues. The V and J ends lost 1 base and 0 bases respectively, with 5 bases between them.

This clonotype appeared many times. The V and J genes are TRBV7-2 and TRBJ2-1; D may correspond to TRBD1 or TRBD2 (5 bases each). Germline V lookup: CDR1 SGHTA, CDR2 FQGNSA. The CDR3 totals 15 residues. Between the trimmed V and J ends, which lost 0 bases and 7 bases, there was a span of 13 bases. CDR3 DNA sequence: TGTGCCAGCAGCTTAGCGGCCGGGACGGTAAATGAGCAGTTCTTC. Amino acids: CASSLAAGTVNEQFF.

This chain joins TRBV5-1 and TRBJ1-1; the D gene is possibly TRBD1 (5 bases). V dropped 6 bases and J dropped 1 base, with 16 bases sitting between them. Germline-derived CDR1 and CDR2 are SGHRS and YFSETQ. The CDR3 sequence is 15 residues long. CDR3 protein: CASTLDRQKNTEAFF. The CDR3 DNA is TGCGCCAGCACTCTAGATCGACAGAAGAACACTGAAGCTTTCTTT.

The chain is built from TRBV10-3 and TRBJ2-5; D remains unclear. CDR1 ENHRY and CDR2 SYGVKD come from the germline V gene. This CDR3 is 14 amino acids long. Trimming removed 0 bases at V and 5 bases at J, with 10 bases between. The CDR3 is CAISESTREETQYF. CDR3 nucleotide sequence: TGTGCCATCAGTGAGTCAACCCGCGAGGAGACCCAGTACTTC.